These 18 T cell receptor beta chains share one sample of origin, sequenced in a study of OX40 agonist ivuxolimab in advanced cancers. The table came from immunoSEQ multiplex PCR; TCRdb's copy has only in-frame clones and leaves some out. The sample shows around 70,000 clones, around 82% of them seen only once. The starting material was CD4+ or CD8+ T cells sorted from blood, obtained in a trial of the OX40 agonist ivuxolimab. These receptors were obtained from an adult with an advanced solid tumor such as melanoma, head and neck, liver or kidney cancer.

This chain uses TRBV10-1 with TRBJ2-3; 9 bases line up with TRBD2. Germline-derived CDR1 and CDR2 are WNHNN and SYGVQD (reference sequence). The length of the CDR3 is 17 residues. The ends lost 3 bases at V and 3 bases at J; junction bases unmatched: 10. CDR3 nucleotide sequence: TGCGCCAGCAGTGACGGACCTGGCGGGGGGGGTACAGATACGCAGTATTTT. Protein: CASSDGPGGGGTDTQYF.

The chain combines TRBV5-4 with TRBJ2-1; D gene ambiguous. From germline, CDR1 is SGHNT and CDR2 YYREEE (reference sequence). The CDR3 is made up of 17 amino acids. V lost 2 bases, J lost 1 base, and 16 bases lay in between. CDR3 coding DNA: TGTGCCAGCAGCTTTTCCTTGTTCGGTCTTTCCTACAATGAGCAGTTCTTC. Amino acids: CASSFSLFGLSYNEQFF. The full variable domain, in which reference TRBV5-4 and TRBJ2-1 provide the parts outside the CDR3, is ETGVTQSPTHLIKTRGQQVTLRCSSQSGHNTVSWYQQALGQGPQFIFQYYREEENGRGNFPPRFSGLQFPNYSSELNVNALELDDSALYLCASSFSLFGLSYNEQFFGPGTRLTVL.

DNA for the CDR3: TGTGCCAGCAGCTCCCCCGCCGCCGCGTCCTACGAGCAGTACTTC. As protein: CASSSPAAASYEQYF. The rearrangement uses TRBV5-4 and TRBJ2-7; D ambiguous. Germline V gene lookup returns CDR1 SGHNT and CDR2 YYREEE (reference sequence). This CDR3 has 15 residues. Trimming left V 3 bases short and J 1 base short, with 14 bases between.

The chain joins TRBV2 to TRBJ1-2; TRBD1 is a possible D gene (5 bases). Looked up from germline, CDR1 is SNHLY and CDR2 is FYNNEI. This CDR3 spans 14 amino acids. V was cut by 1 base and J by 5 bases, with 11 bases left in between. This chain's CDR3 is CASSEERGWYGYTF. The CDR3 DNA reads as TGTGCCAGCAGTGAAGAACGGGGGTGGTATGGCTACACCTTC.

In this sample, this clone turned up once. The CDR3 nucleotides read TGTGCCAGCAGTTTGTCCAGCCTCAATCAGCCCCAGCATTTT. As protein: CASSLSSLNQPQHF. The V gene is TRBV28, the J gene TRBJ1-5; D remains ambiguous. Germline-derived CDR1 and CDR2 are MDHEN and SYDVKM. The V and J ends lost 3 bases and 3 bases respectively, with 9 bases between them. This CDR3 is 14 amino acids long. The variable domain in full, with the rest retrieved from reference TRBV28 and TRBJ1-5, is DVKVTQSSRYLVKRTGEKVFLECVQDMDHENMFWYRQDPGLGLRLIYFSYDVKMKEKGDIPEGYSVSREKKERFSLILESASTNQTSMYLCASSLSSLNQPQHFGDGTRLSIL.

There are a few counts of this clone. The chain combines TRBV19 with TRBJ1-1, with D unclear. The V gene lost 7 bases and the J gene lost 4 bases, with 16 bases spanning the gap. The CDR3 contains 14 residues. Germline values: CDR1 LNHDA, CDR2 SQIVND (reference sequence). CDR3 amino acids: CASTQRGEGTEAFF. The CDR3 coding sequence is TGTGCCAGTACCCAGCGTGGGGAGGGCACTGAAGCTTTCTTT.

V is TRBV7-2 and J is TRBJ1-1; no firm D call. Trimming cost V 5 bases and J 12 bases, with 22 bases left between them. This CDR3 spans 14 amino acids. The V gene's germline CDR1 is SGHTA and CDR2 FQGNSA. This CDR3 is CASSPQTGSTPSFF. Here the CDR3 DNA reads TGTGCCAGCAGCCCACAAACGGGTAGCACCCCGTCTTTCTTT.

This clone was counted a few times. The chain links TRBV11-2 to TRBJ2-5; D is perhaps TRBD2 (6 bases). Trimming pared 1 base from V and 4 bases from J, leaving 13 bases between. From germline, CDR1 is SGHAT and CDR2 FQNNGV. This CDR3 is 15 amino acids long. DNA of the CDR3: TGTGCCAGCAGCTTAGGCACGGGGGACCGAGAGACCCAGTACTTC. This translates into CASSLGTGDRETQYF.

The gene calls are TRBV5-4 and TRBJ1-2; D gene unclear. CDR1 is SGHNT, CDR2 YYREEE, per germline (reference sequence). The V end lost 5 bases, the J end lost 8 bases, and 13 bases lay between the germline ends. This CDR3 spans 12 amino acids. This CDR3 is CASRISEGGYTF. DNA of the CDR3: TGTGCCAGCAGGATTTCGGAGGGCGGCTACACCTTC.

The chain is built from TRBV19 and TRBJ2-7, with 10 positions matching TRBD1. J gave up 5 bases and V 6 bases, and 1 base lay outside the gene matches. The germline CDR1 and CDR2 sequences are LNHDA and SQIVND (reference sequence). This CDR3 spans 12 amino acids. The CDR3 reads CASRDRGNEQYF. The CDR3 DNA reads as TGTGCCAGTAGGGACAGGGGGAACGAGCAGTACTTC.

This clone was recorded a few times. This chain uses TRBV6-5 with TRBJ2-7, with 8 bases identical to TRBD1. The CDR3 totals 15 residues. Germline V gene data show CDR1 as MNHEY and CDR2 as SVGAGI. Trimming at V came to 3 bases and at J to 5 bases, leaving 9 bases not matched to a gene. In DNA, the CDR3 is TGTGCCAGCAGTTATTATCAGGGGGCGCCCAACGAGCAGTACTTC. It encodes CASSYYQGAPNEQYF.

The DNA of the CDR3 is TGTGCCAGCAGCTTGTCATCGGGGGCCAACTATAATTCACCCCTCCACTTT. Translating gives CASSLSSGANYNSPLHF. The chain has TRBV5-6 and TRBJ1-6; TRBD1 is a possible D gene (6 bases). V was pared by 1 base and J by 3 bases, with 14 bases between. There are 17 residues in the CDR3. Looked up from germline, CDR1 is SGHDT and CDR2 is YYEEEE.

This clone occurred a few times. The chain carries TRBV6-9 and TRBJ2-1, with D unclear. The germline gives CDR1 MNHGY, CDR2 SVAAGI. This CDR3 spans 13 amino acids. The V gene lost 6 bases and the J gene lost 6 bases, with 12 bases spanning the gap. In nucleotides, the CDR3 is TGTGCCAGCAGCCCGTCCCTTGGCAATGAGCAGTTCTTC. Translated: CASSPSLGNEQFF.

The genes are TRBV7-2 and TRBJ2-7, with 11 positions matching TRBD2. The germline V gene has CDR1 SGHTA and CDR2 FQGNSA. J gave up 4 bases and V 0 bases, and 5 bases lay outside the gene matches. This CDR3 region has 16 residues. As DNA, the CDR3 is TGTGCCAGCAGCTTAGCGTCGATAGCGGGAGGGTACGAGCAGTACTTC. The encoded protein is CASSLASIAGGYEQYF.

This rearrangement joins TRBV5-1 to TRBJ2-1; 8 positions agree with TRBD2. Trimming cost V 4 bases and J 10 bases; bases outside gene matches: 13. Germline CDR1 reads SGHRS; CDR2 reads YFSETQ. The CDR3 is made up of 15 amino acids. DNA of the CDR3: TGCGCCAGCAGCCCCAGACTAGCGCCGCCCAGGGAGCAGTTCTTC. Protein sequence: CASSPRLAPPREQFF.

This clone was recorded once. This sequence joins TRBV19 and TRBJ1-2; D ambiguous. Trimming removed 6 bases from V and 4 bases from J, with 9 bases in between. Germline V gives CDR1 LNHDA, CDR2 SQIVND (reference sequence). The CDR3 spans 12 residues. This CDR3 is CASSPGSYGYTF. The CDR3 coding sequence is TGTGCCAGTAGCCCGGGAAGCTATGGCTACACCTTC.

Details on this clone: This CDR3 fails to terminate in the conserved phenylalanine or tryptophan, so it likely reflects a read error. The limits of the CDR3 on the DNA are not certain, so only TCRdb's listed CDR3 is given. The rearrangement uses TRBV29-1 and TRBJ2-3; the table gives TRBD1 as D, unverified against the DNA. The CDR3 contains 11 residues when both ends are counted. Germline V gives CDR1 SQVTM, CDR2 ANQGSEA. CDR3 in amino acids: CSVGSGQGIAV.

The gene calls are TRBV6-6 and TRBJ1-1; no definite D call. Between the trimmed V and J ends, which lost 7 bases and 1 base, there was a span of 10 bases. The CDR3 sequence is 13 residues long. Germline V lookup: CDR1 MNHNY, CDR2 SVGAGI (reference sequence). The CDR3 reads CASTLNPNTEAFF. The CDR3 DNA is TGTGCCAGCACCCTGAACCCGAACACTGAAGCTTTCTTT.